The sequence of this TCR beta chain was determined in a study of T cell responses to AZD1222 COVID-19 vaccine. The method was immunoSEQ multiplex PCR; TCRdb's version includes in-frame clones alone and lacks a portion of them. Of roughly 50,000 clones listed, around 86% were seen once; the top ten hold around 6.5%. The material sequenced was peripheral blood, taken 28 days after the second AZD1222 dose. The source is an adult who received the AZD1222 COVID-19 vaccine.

CDR3 protein: CASRARAGGYEQYF. The CDR3 DNA sequence: TGTGCCAGTAGAGCTCGTGCGGGGGGCTACGAGCAGTACTTC. This chain joins TRBV19 and TRBJ2-7; 8 bases are shared with TRBD2. J was trimmed by 3 bases and V by 6 bases; bases with no gene match: 7. Per germline, CDR1 LNHDA and CDR2 SQIVND (reference sequence). CDR3 length: 14 amino acids.